This T cell receptor beta chain was found in a study of shared clonotypes between healthy human individuals. Terminally differentiated effector memory CD45RA+ cells were excluded by CCR7 positive selection of CD45RO-negative cells. V dropped 0 bases and J dropped 0 bases, with 9 bases sitting between them. This CDR3 has 15 residues. The germline gives CDR1 MGHDK, CDR2 SYGVNS. Assay execution took place at the deep level. Libraries were prepared by immunoSEQ multiplex PCR; TCRdb keeps only in-frame clonotypes and omits some of them. In the table there are roughly 2.1 million clones, 85% to 95% of which are singletons. Remarks on this clone: The antigen is unknown.

Study conclusions and caveats: Represented genetic and exposure-history diversity was restricted by having few donors. Generation probability values for non-shared clonotypes were lower than those for clonotypes shared by all four donors. Generally, estimated richness proved larger in naive subsets than it did in memory subsets.

This receptor was taken from a man aged 18 to 30 in good health. Some clones in this sample may be carry-over from other donors' samples. The sample was naive CD8+ T cells from PBMCs. The chain employs TRBV25-1 and TRBJ2-7; perhaps TRBD1 as D (5 bases). CDR3 amino acids: CASSEYTQGSYEQYF. DNA of the CDR3: TGTGCCAGCAGTGAATATACGCAGGGCTCCTACGAGCAGTACTTC.